Shown below are 23 T cell receptor beta chains from a single sample sequenced in a study of blood T cells in healthy people across ages. Through a sample-barcoded 5' primer and a J-beta primer mix, a second PCR was run for roughly 6 to 11 cycles. Via MiXCR, TCRdb re-called the 5' RACE reads, giving one row per CDR3 protein. The data hold around 1.5 million distinct CDR3 sequences, with 45% to 70% observed a single time. Specimen: blood. Receptor source: a man aged 18 to 30 in good health.

J is TRBJ2-1 and V is TRBV27, with 7 bases aligning to TRBD1. CDR1 MNHEY and CDR2 SMNVEV come from the germline V gene (reference sequence). This CDR3 has 12 amino acids. The V gene end was trimmed by 6 bases and the J gene end by 8 bases; junction bases not matched to a gene: 4. In DNA form, the CDR3 reads TGTGCCAGCAGCGAGACAGGGCATGAGCAGTTCTTC. Its translation is CASSETGHEQFF.

This clonotype was recorded once. V and J are TRBV7-2 and TRBJ1-2; 7 nucleotides agree with TRBD1. Trimming cost V 2 bases and J 6 bases; bases outside gene matches: 6. This CDR3 region has 14 residues. Germline V gene sequence: CDR1 SGHTA, CDR2 FQGNSA. The CDR3 bases are TGTGCCAGCAGCTTACGTACAGGGGCACATGGCTACACCTTC. Protein: CASSLRTGAHGYTF.

This clonotype was counted a few times. V gene TRBV20-1 combines with J gene TRBJ2-3, with TRBD2 matching 10 bases. Germline lookup yields CDR1 DFQATT and CDR2 SNEGSKA (reference sequence). The CDR3 has 15 residues. J lost 6 bases, V lost 0 bases, and 6 bases had no gene match. The CDR3: CSARDLPSGSDTQYF. In nucleotides, the CDR3 is TGCAGTGCTAGAGATCTTCCTAGCGGGAGTGATACGCAGTATTTT.

V gene TRBV7-9 combines with J gene TRBJ1-5, with 9 bases lining up with TRBD1. CDR3 length equals 19 residues. Germline V gene data show CDR1 as SEHNR and CDR2 as FQNEAQ (reference sequence). Trimming at V came to 5 bases and at J to 0 bases, leaving 14 bases not matched to a gene. The CDR3 bases are TGTGCCAGCAGCGGTACGCCGGGACAGGGAAACTATAGCAATCAGCCCCAGCATTTT. This gives the protein CASSGTPGQGNYSNQPQHF.

This chain connects TRBV5-1 to TRBJ1-2; D may be TRBD1 (5 bases). Germline values: CDR1 SGHRS, CDR2 YFSETQ. The germline V and J ends were trimmed by 3 bases and 8 bases, with 17 bases remaining between them. This CDR3 has 14 amino acids. The CDR3 nucleotides read TGCGCCAGCAGCTGGCCCTCGGGGGATCACGGCTACACCTTC. Translation: CASSWPSGDHGYTF. Using reference TRBV5-1 and TRBJ1-2 for the parts outside the CDR3, the full variable domain is KAGVTQTPRYLIKTRGQQVTLSCSPISGHRSVSWYQQTPGQGLQFLFEYFSETQRNKGNFPGRFSGRQFSNSRSEMNVSTLELGDSALYLCASSWPSGDHGYTFGSGTRLTVV.

This clonotype was counted a few times. The chain carries TRBV6-2 or TRBV6-3 and TRBJ2-7; D might be TRBD2 (6 bases). This CDR3 is 13 amino acids long. In germline, CDR1 is MNHEY, CDR2 SVGEGT. The V gene lost 5 bases and the J gene lost 0 bases, with 8 bases spanning the gap. The CDR3, as DNA: TGTGCCAGCAGTATCGGGAGCTCCTACGAGCAGTACTTC. Protein sequence: CASSIGSSYEQYF.

The chain joins TRBV5-1 to TRBJ1-1, with 8 positions matching TRBD1. The CDR3 consists of 15 residues. J lost 1 base, V lost 4 bases, and 6 bases had no gene match. From germline, CDR1 is SGHRS and CDR2 YFSETQ. The CDR3 spells CASSTSGTGNTEAFF. The CDR3 nucleotides read TGCGCCAGCAGCACATCCGGGACAGGGAACACTGAAGCTTTCTTT.

This clonotype has only a few counts. The rearrangement uses TRBV20-1 and TRBJ1-2; a weak D match, TRBD1 (6 bases). Deletions cut 6 bases from V and 0 bases from J, with 11 bases between. Germline V gene sequence: CDR1 DFQATT, CDR2 SNEGSKA (reference sequence). The CDR3 length is 13 residues. The CDR3 loop reads CSARTVANYGYTF. CDR3 DNA sequence: TGCAGTGCCCGGACAGTAGCTAACTATGGCTACACCTTC.

CDR3 sequence: CSASRRGGHDEQFF. CDR3 in DNA: TGCAGTGCTAGTCGTCGGGGGGGCCATGATGAGCAGTTCTTC. The chain combines TRBV20-1 with TRBJ2-1; 8 bases agree with TRBD2. Germline-derived CDR1 and CDR2 are DFQATT and SNEGSKA (reference sequence). The V segment lost 3 bases and the J segment 8 bases; nucleotides outside the gene matches: 9. The CDR3 covers 14 residues.

This chain links TRBV6-1 with TRBJ2-5; TRBD2 matches at 8 bases. TRBJ2-7 matches the DNA end more closely, so the J call is doubtful. CDR1 and CDR2 from the germline V gene are MNHNS and SASEGT. The CDR3 is 15 amino acids. This CDR3 reads CASSGLAGTYNEQYF. As DNA, the CDR3 is TGTGCCAGCAGTGGGCTAGCGGGTACCTACAACGAGCAGTACTTC.

The V and J genes are TRBV7-9 and TRBJ2-1, with D tentatively TRBD2 (5 bases). The V gene's germline CDR1 is SEHNR and CDR2 FQNEAQ (reference sequence). The CDR3 length is 18 residues. Trimming took 7 bases from V and 0 from J, leaving 22 bases between them. Here the CDR3 DNA reads TGTGCCAGCAAACCTCCCTTATGGCGGACTCGCTCCTACAATGAGCAGTTCTTC. Translated: CASKPPLWRTRSYNEQFF.

This clonotype appeared a few times. The chain combines TRBV20-1 with TRBJ2-5; the D gene could be TRBD1 or TRBD2 (5 bases each). V was trimmed by 6 bases and J by 4 bases, leaving 12 bases between them. There are 12 residues in the CDR3. Germline V CDR1 and CDR2: DFQATT, SNEGSKA (reference sequence). The CDR3: CSAPGAPETQYF. The CDR3 DNA follows: TGCAGTGCCCCCGGGGCTCCAGAGACCCAGTACTTC.

This clonotype came up once. Given a much more abundant clone one base away, this may be a read error. V gene TRBV21-1 combines with J gene TRBJ2-6; TRBD1 is the table's D call, not checked against the DNA. TRBV21-1 is tagged as a pseudogene. CDR3 size: 15 residues. This chain's CDR3 is CASTRVRERANVLTF. The CDR3 DNA follows: TGTGCCAGCACTAGGGTCCGGGAGAGGGCCAACGTCCTGACTTTC.

The V gene is TRBV27, the J gene TRBJ2-7; a weak D match, TRBD1 (5 bases). Germline CDR1 is MNHEY and CDR2 is SMNVEV (reference sequence). V gave up 6 bases and J gave up 2 bases, with 17 bases separating them. The CDR3 covers 15 residues. The CDR3 here is CASSLPSGNPYEQYF. CDR3 sequence (DNA): TGTGCCAGCAGCCTTCCGTCAGGGAATCCCTACGAGCAGTACTTC.

V is TRBV20-1 and J is TRBJ2-5, with unresolved D. The V end was cut by 0 bases, the J end by 3 bases, with 8 bases between. The germline gives CDR1 DFQATT, CDR2 SNEGSKA (reference sequence). The CDR3 has 13 amino acids. CDR3 bases: TGCAGTGCTAGAGATCGAAGTAAAGAGACCCAGTACTTC. Translating it yields CSARDRSKETQYF.

This clonotype is a singleton in its sample. The rearrangement uses TRBV7-8 and TRBJ2-1; D gene ambiguous. V lost 1 base and J 7 bases, leaving 8 bases between the germline ends. The germline CDR1 and CDR2 sequences are SGHVS and FQNEAQ. The CDR3 has 13 amino acids. The CDR3 region is CASSLGKGNEQFF. DNA of the CDR3: TGTGCCAGCAGCTTAGGAAAAGGGAATGAGCAGTTCTTC.

V gene TRBV2 combines with J gene TRBJ2-5, with D possibly TRBD1 on 5 matching bases. Gene TRBJ2-7 matches the end of the DNA better, so the J call may be wrong. Germline CDR1 and CDR2: SNHLY and FYNNEI. The CDR3 is 12 residues long. CDR3: CASTQADYEQYF. As DNA, the CDR3 is TGTGCCAGCACACAGGCCGACTACGAGCAGTACTTC.

This clonotype was observed a handful of times. The CDR3 loop is CASSSSAWGDKNIQYF. The CDR3 region has the DNA TGTGCCAGCAGCTCCAGCGCATGGGGGGACAAAAACATTCAGTACTTC. V and J are TRBV13 and TRBJ2-4; a weak D match, TRBD2 (6 bases). CDR1 is PRHDT, CDR2 FYEKMQ, per germline (reference sequence). V was trimmed by 4 bases and J by 3 bases, leaving 16 bases between them. The CDR3 loop spans 16 amino acids.

This clonotype was recorded many times. V gene TRBV6-5 combines with J gene TRBJ2-7; D gene unclear. The V and J ends lost 7 bases and 0 bases respectively, with 16 bases between them. Germline-derived CDR1 and CDR2 are MNHEY and SVGAGI. The CDR3 totals 15 residues. The CDR3 DNA sequence: TGTGCCAGCAAAAGGACCTCCGCACCCTCCTACGAGCAGTACTTC. This translates into CASKRTSAPSYEQYF.

V and J are TRBV2 and TRBJ2-3; the D gene is possibly TRBD2 (6 bases). Germline V gives CDR1 SNHLY, CDR2 FYNNEI. The CDR3 covers 14 residues. CDR3 sequence reads: CATASTSLTDTQYF. CDR3 bases: TGTGCTACAGCAAGTACTAGCCTTACAGATACGCAGTATTTT.

V usage is TRBV6-6 and J usage is TRBJ2-2; a weak D match, TRBD1 (5 bases). The CDR3 has 14 residues. CDR1 MNHNY and CDR2 SVGAGI come from the germline V gene (reference sequence). V lost 8 bases to trimming and J lost 3 bases, with 13 bases between them. The CDR3 region has the DNA TGTGCCAGCCTTCTTTCCAGGGACACCGGGGAGCTGTTTTTT. Translating it yields CASLLSRDTGELFF.

J is TRBJ2-2 and V is TRBV12-3 or TRBV12-4; a possible D gene is TRBD2 (6 bases). This CDR3 has 14 amino acids. V shed 7 bases and J shed 3 bases, with 12 bases lying between them. Here the CDR3 reads CASITGGDTGELFF. CDR3 DNA: TGTGCCAGCATCACCGGAGGGGACACCGGGGAGCTGTTTTTT.

The rearrangement joins TRBV3-1 to TRBJ1-5; tentative D call: TRBD1 (5 bases). The ends were cut back, 3 bases at V and 1 base at J, with 7 bases in the middle. This CDR3 region has 14 residues. Germline V gives CDR1 LGHDT, CDR2 YNNKEL (reference sequence). CDR3 residues: CASSHRGSNQPQHF. The DNA of the CDR3 is TGTGCCAGCAGCCATCGGGGGAGCAATCAGCCCCAGCATTTT.